The rows below give T cell receptor beta chains drawn from one sample of a study of T cells in Graves' hyperthyroidism and ophthalmopathy. MiXCR, run by TCRdb on the multiplex PCR reads, gives a single entry per CDR3 protein. The sample carries about 640,000 distinct CDR3 sequences, less than 25% recorded once. Sequenced input: blood. These receptors were collected from a man between 25 and 39 years old with Graves' ophthalmopathy. Both conserved end residues are part of each CDR3. D genes are given only for firm matches. Size is omitted from some rows. Given values are once, few, many or a class for expanded clones.

NA NA TRBJ2-7 TRBV7-6 CASSLEDRNSYEQYF TGTGCCAGCAGCTTAGAAGACAGGAACTCCTACGAGCAGTACTTC
few TRBD1 TRBJ1-1 TRBV6-1 CASSPRGQGVIMNTEAFF TGTGCCAGCAGTCCCAGGGGGCAGGGGGTGATAATGAACACTGAAGCTTTCTTT
NA NA TRBJ2-2 TRBV9 CASSNRGAGGELFF TGTGCCAGCAGCAATCGGGGGGCGGGCGGGGAGCTGTTTTTT
few NA TRBJ1-1 TRBV28 CASISSLNTEAFF TGTGCCAGCATCTCCAGCCTGAACACTGAAGCTTTCTTT
NA NA TRBJ1-6 TRBV12-3/TRBV12-4 CASSFGRYNSPLHF TGTGCCAGCAGTTTTGGTAGATATAATTCACCCCTCCACTTT
once NA TRBJ2-1 TRBV5-1 CASSLDTEQFF TGCGCCAGCAGCTTGGATACTGAGCAGTTCTTC
NA NA TRBJ2-3 TRBV3-1 CASSQDRDTQYF TGTGCCAGCAGCCAAGATCGGGATACGCAGTATTTT
NA NA TRBJ2-1 TRBV6-1 CASSETGQTPYNEQFF TGTGCCAGCAGTGAGACCGGGCAAACACCTTACAATGAGCAGTTCTTC
few NA TRBJ2-2 TRBV5-1 CASSLDPGRYIRGELFF TGCGCCAGCAGCTTGGACCCCGGGAGATACATACGAGGGGAGCTGTTTTTT
NA TRBD1 TRBJ1-1 TRBV18 CASSPPGDRVPFF TGTGCCAGCTCACCCCCGGGAGACAGGGTCCCTTTCTTT
many NA TRBJ2-2 TRBV27 CASRLRAVRTGELFF TGTGCCAGCAGATTAAGGGCGGTTCGTACCGGGGAGCTGTTTTTT
NA NA TRBJ1-1 TRBV20-1 CSAQVGGPKTEAFF TGCAGTGCCCAGGTAGGGGGGCCTAAAACTGAAGCTTTCTTT
NA NA TRBJ1-1 TRBV20-1 CSARDRGIRNTEAFF TGCAGTGCTAGAGATCGGGGCATACGCAACACTGAAGCTTTCTTT
many NA TRBJ1-2 TRBV30 CAWSPIFQGGYTF TGTGCCTGGAGTCCAATATTTCAGGGTGGCTACACCTTC
many NA TRBJ2-3 TRBV11-2 CASSLDPGLGRTDTQYF TGTGCCAGCAGCTTAGACCCGGGCCTCGGGCGCACAGATACGCAGTATTTT
NA TRBD2 TRBJ2-7 TRBV6-1 CASTGTSGSEQYF TGTGCCAGTACCGGGACTAGCGGGAGCGAGCAGTACTTC
few NA TRBJ2-3 TRBV20-1 CSARGVSLATDTQYF TGCAGTGCTAGAGGAGTCTCCCTAGCCACAGATACGCAGTATTTT
NA NA TRBJ1-3 TRBV5-4 CASSLAGATMRNTIYF TGTGCCAGCAGCTTGGCCGGCGCAACGATGAGAAACACCATATATTTT
NA NA TRBJ2-1 TRBV7-9 CASSPDSGDEQFF TGTGCCAGCAGCCCGGACTCGGGCGATGAGCAGTTCTTC
many TRBD1 TRBJ1-5 TRBV3-1 CASSPGTGFDSNQPQHF TGTGCCAGCAGCCCAGGGACAGGCTTTGATAGCAATCAGCCCCAGCATTTT
few NA TRBJ1-2 TRBV6-2/TRBV6-3 CASSYIRSYGYTF TGTGCCAGCAGTTACATCCGTTCATATGGCTACACCTTC
NA TRBD2 TRBJ2-3 TRBV7-7 CASSPISSSGRTDTQYF TGTGCTAGCAGCCCCATCTCATCTAGCGGGAGAACAGATACGCAGTATTTT
many NA TRBJ2-7 TRBV28 CASSFQGTAYEQYF TGTGCCAGCAGTTTTCAGGGCACAGCCTACGAGCAGTACTTC
NA TRBD2 TRBJ2-7 TRBV6-1 CASSELGGRNEQYF TGTGCCAGCAGTGAATTGGGCGGGAGGAACGAGCAGTACTTC
NA NA TRBJ2-3 TRBV10-3 CAISDPGRSTDTQYF TGTGCCATCAGTGATCCGGGACGGAGCACAGATACGCAGTATTTT
few NA TRBJ2-1 TRBV20-1 CSARPPTTWADEQFF TGCAGTGCTAGACCTCCTACAACTTGGGCGGATGAGCAGTTCTTC
NA NA TRBJ2-3 TRBV28 CASSSLSVGTALTTDTQYF TGTGCCAGCAGCTCTCTTTCGGTGGGGACTGCTCTTACCACAGATACGCAGTATTTT
many TRBD1 TRBJ1-2 TRBV30 CAWSPTGDGYGYTF TGTGCCTGGAGTCCGACAGGGGATGGCTATGGCTACACCTTC
few TRBD2 TRBJ2-2 TRBV20-1 CSATSGSVAGELFF TGCAGTGCAACTAGCGGGAGTGTAGCCGGGGAGCTGTTTTTT
NA TRBD2 TRBJ2-3 TRBV29-1 CSVVQRESGTDTQYF TGCAGCGTTGTTCAGCGGGAGAGTGGAACAGATACGCAGTATTTT
many TRBD2 TRBJ2-3 TRBV6-1 CASSGTSGADTQYF TGTGCCAGCAGTGGGACTAGCGGGGCAGATACGCAGTATTTT
few NA TRBJ2-2 TRBV6-1 CASSAASVGTGELFF TGTGCCAGCAGTGCCGCTAGCGTAGGCACCGGGGAGCTGTTTTTT